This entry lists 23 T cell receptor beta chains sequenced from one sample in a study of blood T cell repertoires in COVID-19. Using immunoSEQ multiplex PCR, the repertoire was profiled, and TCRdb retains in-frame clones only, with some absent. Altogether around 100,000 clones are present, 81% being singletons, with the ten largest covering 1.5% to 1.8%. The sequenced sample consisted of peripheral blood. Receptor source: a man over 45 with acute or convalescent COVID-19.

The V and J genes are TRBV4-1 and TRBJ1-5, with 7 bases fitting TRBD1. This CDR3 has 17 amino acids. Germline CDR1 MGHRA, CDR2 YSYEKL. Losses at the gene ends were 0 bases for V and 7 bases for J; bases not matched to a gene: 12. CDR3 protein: CASSQDPEQGRYQPQHF. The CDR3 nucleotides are TGCGCCAGCAGCCAAGATCCAGAACAGGGGAGGTACCAGCCCCAGCATTTT.

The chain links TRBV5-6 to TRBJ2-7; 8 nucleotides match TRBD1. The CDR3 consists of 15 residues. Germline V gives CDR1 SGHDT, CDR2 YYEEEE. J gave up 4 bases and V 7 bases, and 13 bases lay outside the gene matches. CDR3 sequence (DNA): TGTGCCAGCGGCAACCTGGACAGGGTCCCTTACGAGCAGTACGTC. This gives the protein CASGNLDRVPYEQYV.

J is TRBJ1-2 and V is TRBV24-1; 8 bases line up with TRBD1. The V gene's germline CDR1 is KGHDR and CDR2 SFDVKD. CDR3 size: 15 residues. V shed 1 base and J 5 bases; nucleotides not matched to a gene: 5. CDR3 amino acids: CATSDFAGGAYGYTF. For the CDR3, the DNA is TGTGCCACCAGTGATTTTGCAGGGGGCGCGTATGGCTACACCTTC.

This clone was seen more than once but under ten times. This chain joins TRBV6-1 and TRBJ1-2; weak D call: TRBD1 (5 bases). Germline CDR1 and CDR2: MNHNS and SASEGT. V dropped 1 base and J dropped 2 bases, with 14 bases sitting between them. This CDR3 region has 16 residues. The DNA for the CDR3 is TGTGCCAGCAGTGAAGATTGGAGGGGACGGAACTATGGCTACACCTTC. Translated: CASSEDWRGRNYGYTF.

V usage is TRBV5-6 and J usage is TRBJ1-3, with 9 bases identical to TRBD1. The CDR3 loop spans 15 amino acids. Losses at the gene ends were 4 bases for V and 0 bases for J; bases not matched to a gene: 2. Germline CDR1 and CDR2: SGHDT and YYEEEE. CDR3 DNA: TGTGCCAGCAGCGAGGACAGGGGCTCTGGAAACACCATATATTTT. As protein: CASSEDRGSGNTIYF.

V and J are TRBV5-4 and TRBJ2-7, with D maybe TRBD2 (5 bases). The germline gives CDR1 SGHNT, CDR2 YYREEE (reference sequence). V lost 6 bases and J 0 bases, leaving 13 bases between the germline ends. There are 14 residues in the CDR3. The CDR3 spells CASTPDFSSYEQYF. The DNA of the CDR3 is TGTGCCAGCACCCCGGACTTTAGCTCCTACGAGCAGTACTTC.

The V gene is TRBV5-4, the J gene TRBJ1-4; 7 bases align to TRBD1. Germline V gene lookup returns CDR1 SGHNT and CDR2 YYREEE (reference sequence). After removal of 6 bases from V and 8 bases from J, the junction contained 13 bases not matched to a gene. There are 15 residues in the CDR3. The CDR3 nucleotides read TGTGCCAGCACTTCCACAGGGGAACCTCAGGAAAAACTGTTTTTT. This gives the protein CASTSTGEPQEKLFF. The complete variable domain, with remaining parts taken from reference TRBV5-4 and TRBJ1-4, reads ETGVTQSPTHLIKTRGQQVTLRCSSQSGHNTVSWYQQALGQGPQFIFQYYREEENGRGNFPPRFSGLQFPNYSSELNVNALELDDSALYLCASTSTGEPQEKLFFGSGTQLSVL.

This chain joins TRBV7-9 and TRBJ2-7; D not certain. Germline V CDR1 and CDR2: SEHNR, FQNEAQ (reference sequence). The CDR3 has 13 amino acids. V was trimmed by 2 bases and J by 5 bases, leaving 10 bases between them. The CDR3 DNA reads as TGTGCCAGCAGCTTATCGCTTAGTGACGAGCAGTACTTC. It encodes CASSLSLSDEQYF.

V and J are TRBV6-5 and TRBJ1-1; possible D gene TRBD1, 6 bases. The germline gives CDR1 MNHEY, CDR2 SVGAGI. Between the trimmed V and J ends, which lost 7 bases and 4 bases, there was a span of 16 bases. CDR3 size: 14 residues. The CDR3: CASMTGTPGTEAFF. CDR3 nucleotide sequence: TGTGCCAGCATGACAGGTACACCCGGCACTGAAGCTTTCTTT.

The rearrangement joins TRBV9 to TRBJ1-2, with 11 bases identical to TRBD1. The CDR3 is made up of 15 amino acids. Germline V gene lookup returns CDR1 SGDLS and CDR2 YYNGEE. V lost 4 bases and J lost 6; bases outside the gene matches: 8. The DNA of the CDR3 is TGTGCCAGCAGCACTGGGACAGGGGGAGGGCATGGCTACACCTTC. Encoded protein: CASSTGTGGGHGYTF.

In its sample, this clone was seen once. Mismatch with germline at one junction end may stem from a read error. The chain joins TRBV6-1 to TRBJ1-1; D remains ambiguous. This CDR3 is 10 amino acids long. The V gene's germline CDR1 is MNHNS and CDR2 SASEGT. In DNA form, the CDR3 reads TGTGCCAGCAGTGAATTTAAGCCGATCTTT. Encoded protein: CASSEFKPIF.

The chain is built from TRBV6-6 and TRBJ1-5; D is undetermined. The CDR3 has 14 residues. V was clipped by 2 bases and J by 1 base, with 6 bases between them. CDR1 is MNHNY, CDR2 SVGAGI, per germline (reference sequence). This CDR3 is CASSYKESNQPQHF. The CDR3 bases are TGTGCCAGCAGTTACAAGGAGAGCAATCAGCCCCAGCATTTT.

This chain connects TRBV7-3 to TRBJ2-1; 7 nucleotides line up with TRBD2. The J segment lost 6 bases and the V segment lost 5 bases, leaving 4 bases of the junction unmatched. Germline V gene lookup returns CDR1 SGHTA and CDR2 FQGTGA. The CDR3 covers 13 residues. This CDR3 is CASSPGLTNEQFF. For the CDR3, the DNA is TGTGCCAGCAGCCCGGGACTAACCAATGAGCAGTTCTTC.

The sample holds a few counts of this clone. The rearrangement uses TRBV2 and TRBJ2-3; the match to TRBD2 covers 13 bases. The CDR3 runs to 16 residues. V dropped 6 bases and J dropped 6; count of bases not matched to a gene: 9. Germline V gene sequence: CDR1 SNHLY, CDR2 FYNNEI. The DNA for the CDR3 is TGTGCCAGCAGCCCCACTAGCGGGGGGGTATCGGATACGCAGTATTTT. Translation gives CASSPTSGGVSDTQYF.

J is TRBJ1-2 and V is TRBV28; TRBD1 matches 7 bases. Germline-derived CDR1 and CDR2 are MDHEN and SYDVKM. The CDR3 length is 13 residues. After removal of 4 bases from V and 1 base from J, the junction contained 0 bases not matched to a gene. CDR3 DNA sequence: TGTGCCAGCAGTTGGGACAGTAACTATGGCTACACCTTC. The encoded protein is CASSWDSNYGYTF.

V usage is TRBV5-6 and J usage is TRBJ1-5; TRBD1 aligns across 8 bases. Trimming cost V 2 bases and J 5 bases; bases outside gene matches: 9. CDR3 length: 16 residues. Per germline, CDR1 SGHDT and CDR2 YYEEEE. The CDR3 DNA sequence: TGTGCCAGCAGCTTCCGGACAGGGCTCACCTATCAGCCCCAGCATTTT. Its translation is CASSFRTGLTYQPQHF.

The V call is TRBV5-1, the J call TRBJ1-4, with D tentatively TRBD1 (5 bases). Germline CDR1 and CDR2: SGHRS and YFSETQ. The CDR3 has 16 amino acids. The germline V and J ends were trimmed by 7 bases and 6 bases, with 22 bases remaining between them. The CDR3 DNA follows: TGCGCCAGCCAGCTCGGCGGGGGGTTAGGGGATGAAAAACTGTTTTTT. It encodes CASQLGGGLGDEKLFF.

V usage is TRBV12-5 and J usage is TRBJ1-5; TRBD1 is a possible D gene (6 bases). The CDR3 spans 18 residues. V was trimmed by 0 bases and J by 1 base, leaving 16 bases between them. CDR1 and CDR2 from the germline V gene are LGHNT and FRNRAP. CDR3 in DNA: TGTGCTAGTGGTTTGGTACTGGATGTAGGGGGAAGCAATCAGCCCCAGCATTTT. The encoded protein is CASGLVLDVGGSNQPQHF.

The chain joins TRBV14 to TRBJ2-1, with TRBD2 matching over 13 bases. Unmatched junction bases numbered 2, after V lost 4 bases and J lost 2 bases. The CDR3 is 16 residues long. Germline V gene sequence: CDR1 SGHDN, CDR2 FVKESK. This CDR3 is CASSRTSGGPYNEQFF. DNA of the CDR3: TGTGCCAGCAGCCGGACTAGCGGGGGCCCCTACAATGAGCAGTTCTTC.

Here the CDR3 reads CASSASRGGLISYEQYF. CDR3 DNA: TGTGCCAGCAGCGCGTCGCGGGGGGGCCTGATCTCCTACGAGCAGTACTTC. This sequence joins TRBV3-1 (or the pseudogene TRBV3-2) and TRBJ2-7; TRBD2 agrees at 9 bases. V shed 5 bases and J 0 bases; nucleotides not matched to a gene: 11. From germline, CDR1 is LGHDT and CDR2 YNNKEL (reference sequence). This CDR3 has 17 residues.

CDR3 region: CASSVDTGNTEAFF. CDR3 DNA sequence: TGTGCCAGCAGCGTGGATACAGGGAACACTGAAGCTTTCTTT. The chain links TRBV9 to TRBJ1-1, with D maybe TRBD1 (5 bases). This CDR3 comprises 14 residues. From germline, CDR1 is SGDLS and CDR2 YYNGEE. Trimming removed 2 bases from V and 1 base from J, with 9 bases in between.

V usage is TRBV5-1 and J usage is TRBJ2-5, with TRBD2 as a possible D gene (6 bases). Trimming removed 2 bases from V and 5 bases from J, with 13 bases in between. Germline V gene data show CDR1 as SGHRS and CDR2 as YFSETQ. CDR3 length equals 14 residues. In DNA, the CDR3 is TGCGCCAGCAGCTTAACTAGCAGTGCTGAGACCCAGTACTTC. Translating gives CASSLTSSAETQYF.

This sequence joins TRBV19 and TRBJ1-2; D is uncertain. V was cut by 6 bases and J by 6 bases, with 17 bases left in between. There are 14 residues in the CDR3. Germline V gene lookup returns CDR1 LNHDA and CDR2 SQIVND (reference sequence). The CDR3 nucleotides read TGTGCCAGTAGGGACGGGGTCTGGGGAAATGGCTACACCTTC. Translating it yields CASRDGVWGNGYTF.